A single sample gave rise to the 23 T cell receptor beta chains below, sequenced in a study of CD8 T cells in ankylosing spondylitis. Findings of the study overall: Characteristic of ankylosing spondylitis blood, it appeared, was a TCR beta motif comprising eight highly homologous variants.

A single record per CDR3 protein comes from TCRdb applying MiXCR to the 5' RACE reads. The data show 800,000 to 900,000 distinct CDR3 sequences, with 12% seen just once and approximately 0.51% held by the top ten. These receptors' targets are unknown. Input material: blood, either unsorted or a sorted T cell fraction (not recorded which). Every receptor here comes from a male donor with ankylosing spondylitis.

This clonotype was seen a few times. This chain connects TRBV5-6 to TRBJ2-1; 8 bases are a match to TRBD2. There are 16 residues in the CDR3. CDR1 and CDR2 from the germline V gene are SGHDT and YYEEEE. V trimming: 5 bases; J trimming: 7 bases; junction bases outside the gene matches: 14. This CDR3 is CASSQGAGRAGNEQFF. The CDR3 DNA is TGTGCCAGCAGTCAAGGGGCCGGGAGGGCCGGGAATGAGCAGTTCTTC.

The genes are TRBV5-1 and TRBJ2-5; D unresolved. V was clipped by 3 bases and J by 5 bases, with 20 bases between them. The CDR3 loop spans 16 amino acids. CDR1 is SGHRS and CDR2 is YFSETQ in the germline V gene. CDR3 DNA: TGCGCCAGCAGCTCAAATCCCGGACCAAGTGTTGAGACCCAGTACTTC. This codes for CASSSNPGPSVETQYF.

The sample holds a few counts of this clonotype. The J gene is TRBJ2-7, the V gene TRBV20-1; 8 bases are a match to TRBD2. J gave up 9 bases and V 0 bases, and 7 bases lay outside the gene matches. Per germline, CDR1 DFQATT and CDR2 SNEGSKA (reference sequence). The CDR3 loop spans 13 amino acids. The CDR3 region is CSARETRREGQYF. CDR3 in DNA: TGCAGTGCTAGAGAGACCCGCCGGGAGGGGCAGTACTTC.

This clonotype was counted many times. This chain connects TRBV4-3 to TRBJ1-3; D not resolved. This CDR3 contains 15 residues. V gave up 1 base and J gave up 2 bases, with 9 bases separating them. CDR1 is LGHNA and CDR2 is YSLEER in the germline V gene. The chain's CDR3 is CASSQATETGNTIYF. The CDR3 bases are TGCGCCAGCAGCCAAGCCACAGAAACTGGAAACACCATATATTTT.

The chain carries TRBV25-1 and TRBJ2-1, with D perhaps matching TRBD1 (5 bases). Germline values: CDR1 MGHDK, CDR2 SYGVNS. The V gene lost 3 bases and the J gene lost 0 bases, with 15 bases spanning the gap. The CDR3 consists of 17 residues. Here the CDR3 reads CASSDPAQGSSYNEQFF. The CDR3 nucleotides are TGTGCCAGCAGTGACCCCGCGCAGGGAAGCTCCTACAATGAGCAGTTCTTC. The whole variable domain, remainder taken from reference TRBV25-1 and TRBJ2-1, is EADIYQTPRYLVIGTGKKITLECSQTMGHDKMYWYQQDPGMELHLIHYSYGVNSTEKGDLSSESTVSRIRTEHFPLTLESARPSHTSQYLCASSDPAQGSSYNEQFFGPGTRLTVL.

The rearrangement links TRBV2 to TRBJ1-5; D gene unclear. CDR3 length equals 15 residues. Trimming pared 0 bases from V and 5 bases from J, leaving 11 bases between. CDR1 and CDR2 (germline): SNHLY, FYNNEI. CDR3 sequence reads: CASSEAAGPHQPQHF. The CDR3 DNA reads TGTGCCAGCAGTGAAGCGGCCGGACCCCATCAGCCCCAGCATTTT. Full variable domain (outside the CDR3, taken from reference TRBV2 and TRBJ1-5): EPEVTQTPSHQVTQMGQEVILRCVPISNHLYFYWYRQILGQKVEFLVSFYNNEISEKSEIFDDQFSVERPDGSNFTLKIRSTKLEDSAMYFCASSEAAGPHQPQHFGDGTRLSIL.

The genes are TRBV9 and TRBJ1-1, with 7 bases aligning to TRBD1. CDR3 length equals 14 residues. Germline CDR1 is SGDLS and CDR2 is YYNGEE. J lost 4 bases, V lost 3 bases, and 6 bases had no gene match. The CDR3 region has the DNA TGTGCCAGCAGCGCGACAGGGTCTAGCACTGAAGCTTTCTTT. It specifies CASSATGSSTEAFF.

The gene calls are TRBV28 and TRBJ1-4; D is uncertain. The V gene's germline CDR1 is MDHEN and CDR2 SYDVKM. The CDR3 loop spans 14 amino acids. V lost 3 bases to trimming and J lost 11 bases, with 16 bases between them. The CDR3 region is CASSFPAGFGKLFF. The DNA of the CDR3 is TGTGCCAGCAGTTTCCCAGCGGGTTTCGGGAAACTGTTTTTT.

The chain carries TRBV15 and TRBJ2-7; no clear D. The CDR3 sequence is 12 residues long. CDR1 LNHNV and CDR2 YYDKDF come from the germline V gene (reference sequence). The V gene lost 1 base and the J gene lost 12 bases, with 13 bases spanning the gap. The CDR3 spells CATSRATTRRYF. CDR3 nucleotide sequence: TGTGCCACCAGCAGAGCCACAACCCGGCGGTACTTC. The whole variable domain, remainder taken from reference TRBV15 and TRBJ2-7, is DAMVIQNPRYQVTQFGKPVTLSCSQTLNHNVMYWYQQKSSQAPKLLFHYYDKDFNNEADTPDNFQSRRPNTSFCFLDIRSPGLGDTAMYLCATSRATTRRYFGPGTRLTVT.

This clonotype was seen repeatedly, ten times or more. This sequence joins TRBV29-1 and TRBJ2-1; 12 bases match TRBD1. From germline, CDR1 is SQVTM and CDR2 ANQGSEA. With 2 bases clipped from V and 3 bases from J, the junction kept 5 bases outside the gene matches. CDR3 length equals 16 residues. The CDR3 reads CSVEIGTGGSYNEQFF. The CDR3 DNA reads TGCAGCGTTGAAATAGGGACAGGGGGCAGCTACAATGAGCAGTTCTTC.

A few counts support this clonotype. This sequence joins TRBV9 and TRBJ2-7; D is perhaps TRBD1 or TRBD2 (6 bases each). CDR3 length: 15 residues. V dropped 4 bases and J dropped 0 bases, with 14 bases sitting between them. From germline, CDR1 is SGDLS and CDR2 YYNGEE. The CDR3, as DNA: TGTGCCAGCAGCCCTAGGAGGGGGAACTCCTACGAGCAGTACTTC. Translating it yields CASSPRRGNSYEQYF.

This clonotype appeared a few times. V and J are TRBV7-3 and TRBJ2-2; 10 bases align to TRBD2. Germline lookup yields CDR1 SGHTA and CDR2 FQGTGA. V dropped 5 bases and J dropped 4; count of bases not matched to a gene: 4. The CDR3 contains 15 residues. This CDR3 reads CASSRSGGITGELFF. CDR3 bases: TGTGCCAGCAGCCGTAGCGGGGGGATCACCGGGGAGCTGTTTTTT. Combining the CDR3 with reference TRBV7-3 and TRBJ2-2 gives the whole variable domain GAGVSQTPSNKVTEKGKYVELRCDPISGHTALYWYRQSLGQGPEFLIYFQGTGAADDSGLPNDRFFAVRPEGSVSTLKIQRTERGDSAVYLCASSRSGGITGELFFGEGSRLTVL.

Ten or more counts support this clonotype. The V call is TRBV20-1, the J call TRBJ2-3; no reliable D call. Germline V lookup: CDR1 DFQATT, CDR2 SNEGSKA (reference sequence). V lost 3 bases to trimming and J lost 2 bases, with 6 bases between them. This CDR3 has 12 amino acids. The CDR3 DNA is TGCAGTGCTAGGGACCCCACAGATACGCAGTATTTT. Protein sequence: CSARDPTDTQYF.

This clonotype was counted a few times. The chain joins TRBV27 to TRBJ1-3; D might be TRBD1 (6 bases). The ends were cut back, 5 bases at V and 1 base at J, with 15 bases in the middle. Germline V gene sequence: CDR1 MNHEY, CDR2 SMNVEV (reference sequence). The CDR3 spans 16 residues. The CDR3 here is CASSRGPTGSGNTIYF. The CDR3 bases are TGTGCCAGCAGTCGAGGACCAACAGGGTCTGGAAACACCATATATTTT.

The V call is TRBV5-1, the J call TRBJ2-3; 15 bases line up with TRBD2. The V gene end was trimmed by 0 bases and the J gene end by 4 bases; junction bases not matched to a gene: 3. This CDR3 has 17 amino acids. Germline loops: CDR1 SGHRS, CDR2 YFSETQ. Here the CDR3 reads CASSLGTSGGEADTQYF. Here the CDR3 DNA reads TGCGCCAGCAGCTTGGGGACTAGCGGGGGGGAGGCAGATACGCAGTATTTT. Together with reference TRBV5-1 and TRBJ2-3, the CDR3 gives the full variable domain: KAGVTQTPRYLIKTRGQQVTLSCSPISGHRSVSWYQQTPGQGLQFLFEYFSETQRNKGNFPGRFSGRQFSNSRSEMNVSTLELGDSALYLCASSLGTSGGEADTQYFGPGTRLTVL.

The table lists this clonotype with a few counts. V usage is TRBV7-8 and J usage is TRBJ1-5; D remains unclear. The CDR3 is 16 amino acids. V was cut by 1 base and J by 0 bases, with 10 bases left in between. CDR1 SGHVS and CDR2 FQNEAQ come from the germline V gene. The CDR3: CASSLGGSASNQPQHF. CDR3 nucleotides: TGTGCCAGCAGCTTAGGAGGGTCAGCTAGCAATCAGCCCCAGCATTTT.

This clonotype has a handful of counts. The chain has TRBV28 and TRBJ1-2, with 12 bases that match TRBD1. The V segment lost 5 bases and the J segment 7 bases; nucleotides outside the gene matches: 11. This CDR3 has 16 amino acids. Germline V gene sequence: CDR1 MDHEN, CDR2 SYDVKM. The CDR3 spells CASSPLPGQGALGYTF. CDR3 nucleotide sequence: TGTGCCAGCAGTCCACTCCCGGGACAGGGGGCGCTTGGCTACACCTTC.

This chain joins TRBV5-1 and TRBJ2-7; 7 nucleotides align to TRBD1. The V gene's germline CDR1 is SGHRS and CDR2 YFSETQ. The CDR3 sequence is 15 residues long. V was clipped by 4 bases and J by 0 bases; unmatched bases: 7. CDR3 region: CASSQQGVSSYEQYF. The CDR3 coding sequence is TGCGCCAGCAGCCAGCAGGGGGTAAGCTCCTACGAGCAGTACTTC.

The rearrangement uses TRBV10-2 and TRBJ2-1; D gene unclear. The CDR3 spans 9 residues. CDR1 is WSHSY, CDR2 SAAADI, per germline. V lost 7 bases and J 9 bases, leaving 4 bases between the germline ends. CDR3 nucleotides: TGCGCCAGCATGTGTGAGCAGTTCTTC. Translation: CASMCEQFF.

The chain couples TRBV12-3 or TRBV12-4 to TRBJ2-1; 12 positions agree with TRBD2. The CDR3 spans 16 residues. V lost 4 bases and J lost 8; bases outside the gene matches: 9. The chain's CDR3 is CASSSSPGLAGDEQFF. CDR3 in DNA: TGTGCCAGCAGTTCCAGCCCGGGACTAGCGGGTGATGAGCAGTTCTTC.

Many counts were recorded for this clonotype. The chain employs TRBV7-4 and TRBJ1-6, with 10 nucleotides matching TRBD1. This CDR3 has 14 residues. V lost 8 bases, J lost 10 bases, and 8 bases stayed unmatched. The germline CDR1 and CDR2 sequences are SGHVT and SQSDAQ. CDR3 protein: CASGGVTGGSPLHF. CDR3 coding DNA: TGTGCCAGCGGGGGTGTGACAGGGGGCTCACCCCTCCACTTT.

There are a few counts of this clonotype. The CDR3 loop reads CASSYSVDVNTEAFF. The CDR3 nucleotides read TGTGCCAGCAGTTACTCGGTTGACGTGAACACTGAAGCTTTCTTT. The rearrangement uses TRBV6-5 and TRBJ1-1; D unresolved. This CDR3 has 15 residues. CDR1 MNHEY and CDR2 SVGAGI come from the germline V gene. The V end was cut by 0 bases, the J end by 0 bases, with 8 bases between.

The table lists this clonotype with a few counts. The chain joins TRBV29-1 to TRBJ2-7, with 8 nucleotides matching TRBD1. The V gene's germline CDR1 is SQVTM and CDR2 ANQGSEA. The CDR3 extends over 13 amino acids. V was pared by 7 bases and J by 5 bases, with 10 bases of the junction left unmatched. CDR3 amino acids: CSGVGDRRNEQYF. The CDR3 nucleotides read TGCAGCGGGGTAGGGGACAGGCGGAACGAGCAGTACTTC.